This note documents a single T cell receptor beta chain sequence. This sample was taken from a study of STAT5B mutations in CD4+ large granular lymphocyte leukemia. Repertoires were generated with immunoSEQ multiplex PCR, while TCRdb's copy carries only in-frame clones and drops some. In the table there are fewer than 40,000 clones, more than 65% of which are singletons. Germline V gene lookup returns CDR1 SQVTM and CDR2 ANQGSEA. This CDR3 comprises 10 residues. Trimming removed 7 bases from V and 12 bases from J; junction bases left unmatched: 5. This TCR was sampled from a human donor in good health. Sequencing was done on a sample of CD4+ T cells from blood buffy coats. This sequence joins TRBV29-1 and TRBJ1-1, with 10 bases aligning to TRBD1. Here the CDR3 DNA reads TGCAGCGCGGGACAGGGGACCACTTTCTTT. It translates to CSAGQGTTFF.